Described below is a single T cell receptor (beta chain) sequence and its context. The data were obtained in a study of blood T cell repertoires in COVID-19. Whole-study context: Samples came from the United States, Italy and Spain, spanning acute and convalescent COVID-19. Sources were T cells, B-cell-depleted T cells, or PBMCs; the material itself was cDNA or gDNA.

In the original processing: Cell counts per sample came from amplifying reference gene primers. Sequencing used immunoSEQ multiplex PCR; TCRdb keeps in-frame clones, though not all of them. That table is the source of V, J and clone size, and D and trimming were worked out from the DNA. The sample lists 35,000 to 50,000 clones; about 91% were seen once. Trimming took 5 bases from V and 2 from J; bases not matched to a gene: 6. This CDR3 is 16 amino acids long. CDR1 and CDR2 from the germline V gene are SEHNR and FQNEAQ (reference sequence). Sequencing was done on a sample of peripheral blood. The sequence was obtained from a human donor in a cohort sampled during active COVID-19. V gene TRBV7-9 combines with J gene TRBJ1-2; 12 bases align to TRBD1. CDR3 sequence reads: CASSTGTGGGNYGYTF. As DNA, the CDR3 is TGTGCCAGCAGCACCGGGACAGGGGGCGGAAACTATGGCTACACCTTC.